The following is a TCR beta chain sequence with its context. Its antigen remains unidentified. V was clipped by 3 bases and J by 4 bases; unmatched bases: 8. Germline CDR1 is DFQATT and CDR2 is SNEGSKA (reference sequence). CDR3 length: 14 residues. With a J-beta primer mix and a sample-barcoded 5' primer, a second PCR ran about 7 to 11 cycles. Each cDNA was tagged by a template-switch adaptor containing 12 random nucleotides. TCRdb redid the calling of the 5' RACE reads with MiXCR, one entry per CDR3 protein. The profile shows about 1.8 million distinct CDR3 sequences, roughly 52% of them singletons. The source of the sample is a study of blood T cells in healthy people across ages. Findings and caveats of the study: Unknown CMV status may confound age-related changes in expanded clones.

Each sample had at least 6 million PBMCs isolated. Specimen: blood. The source is a woman aged 40 to 49 in good health. This chain connects TRBV20-1 to TRBJ2-7; TRBD1 matches at 8 bases. CDR3 in amino acids: CSASKDREIYEQYF. CDR3 in DNA: TGCAGTGCTAGTAAGGACAGGGAGATTTACGAGCAGTACTTC.